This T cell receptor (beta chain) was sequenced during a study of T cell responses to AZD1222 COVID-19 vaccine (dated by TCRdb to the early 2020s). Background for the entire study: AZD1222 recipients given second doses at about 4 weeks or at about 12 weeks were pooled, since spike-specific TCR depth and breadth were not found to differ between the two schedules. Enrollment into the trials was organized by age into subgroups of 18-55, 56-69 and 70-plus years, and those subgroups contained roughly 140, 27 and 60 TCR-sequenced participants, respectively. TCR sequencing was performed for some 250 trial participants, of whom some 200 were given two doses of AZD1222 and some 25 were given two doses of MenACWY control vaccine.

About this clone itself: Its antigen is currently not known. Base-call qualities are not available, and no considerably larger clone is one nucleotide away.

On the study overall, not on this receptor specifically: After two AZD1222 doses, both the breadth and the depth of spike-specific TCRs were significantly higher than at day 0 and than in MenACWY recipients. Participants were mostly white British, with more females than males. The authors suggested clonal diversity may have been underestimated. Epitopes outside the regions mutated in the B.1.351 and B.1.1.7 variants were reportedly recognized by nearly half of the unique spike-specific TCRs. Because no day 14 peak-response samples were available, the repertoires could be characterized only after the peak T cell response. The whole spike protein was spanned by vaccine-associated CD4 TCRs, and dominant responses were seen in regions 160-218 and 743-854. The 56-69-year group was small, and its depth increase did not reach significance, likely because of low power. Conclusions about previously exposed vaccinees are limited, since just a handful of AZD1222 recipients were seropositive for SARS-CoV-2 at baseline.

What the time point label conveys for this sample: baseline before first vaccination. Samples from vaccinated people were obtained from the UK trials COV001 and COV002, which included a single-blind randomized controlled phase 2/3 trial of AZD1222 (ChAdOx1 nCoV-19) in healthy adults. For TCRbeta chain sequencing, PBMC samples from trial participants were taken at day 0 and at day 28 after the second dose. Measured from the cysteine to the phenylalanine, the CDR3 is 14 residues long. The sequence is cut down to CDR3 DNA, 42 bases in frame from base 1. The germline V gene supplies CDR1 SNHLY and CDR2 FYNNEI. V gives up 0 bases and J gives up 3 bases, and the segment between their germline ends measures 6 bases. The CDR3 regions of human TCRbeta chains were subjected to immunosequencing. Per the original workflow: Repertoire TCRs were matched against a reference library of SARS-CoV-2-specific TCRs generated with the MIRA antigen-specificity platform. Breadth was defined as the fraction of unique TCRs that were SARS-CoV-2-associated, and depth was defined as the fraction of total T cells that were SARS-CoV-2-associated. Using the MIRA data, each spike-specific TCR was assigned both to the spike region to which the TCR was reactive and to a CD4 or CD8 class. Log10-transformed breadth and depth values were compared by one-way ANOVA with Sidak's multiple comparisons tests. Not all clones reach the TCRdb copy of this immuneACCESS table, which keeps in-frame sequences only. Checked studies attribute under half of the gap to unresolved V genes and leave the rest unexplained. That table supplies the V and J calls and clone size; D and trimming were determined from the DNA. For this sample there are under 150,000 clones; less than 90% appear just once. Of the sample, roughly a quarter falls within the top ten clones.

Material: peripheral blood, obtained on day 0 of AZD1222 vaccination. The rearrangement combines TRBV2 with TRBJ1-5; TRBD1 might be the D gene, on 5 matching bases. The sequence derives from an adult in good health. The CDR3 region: CASSEATVNQPQHF. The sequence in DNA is TGTGCCAGCAGTGAAGCGACAGTCAATCAGCCCCAGCATTTT. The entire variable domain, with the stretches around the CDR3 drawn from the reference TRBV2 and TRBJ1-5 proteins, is EPEVTQTPSHQVTQMGQEVILRCVPISNHLYFYWYRQILGQKVEFLVSFYNNEISEKSEIFDDQFSVERPDGSNFTLKIRSTKLEDSAMYFCASSEATVNQPQHFGDGTRLSIL.